The next 20 T cell receptor beta chains were all read from a single sample in a study of blood T cell repertoires in COVID-19. Only in-frame clones appear in the TCRdb table, and some are missing; sequencing was by immunoSEQ multiplex PCR. The sample holds some 40,000 clones, 78% seen once. The source material was peripheral blood. The receptors come from a man aged 70-80 years with acute or convalescent COVID-19.

DNA of the CDR3: TGTGCCAGCAGCCCAGGGACAGGGTATGAAAAACTGTTTTTT. This codes for CASSPGTGYEKLFF. The V call is TRBV13, the J call TRBJ1-4; 9 bases are a match to TRBD1. Germline-derived CDR1 and CDR2 are PRHDT and FYEKMQ (reference sequence). The CDR3 totals 14 residues. J gave up 6 bases and V 5 bases, and 4 bases lay outside the gene matches.

V usage is TRBV5-1 and J usage is TRBJ1-2; 8 bases are shared with TRBD1. The CDR3 has 16 amino acids. Looked up from germline, CDR1 is SGHRS and CDR2 is YFSETQ. The ends lost 4 bases at V and 0 bases at J; junction bases unmatched: 8. The CDR3 DNA reads as TGCGCCAGCAGCCTCGGACAGGGCAGAGCTAACTATGGCTACACCTTC. Its protein is CASSLGQGRANYGYTF.

The chain couples TRBV27 to TRBJ1-3, with 10 bases matching TRBD1. Trimming took 2 bases from V and 4 from J; bases not matched to a gene: 5. CDR1 is MNHEY and CDR2 is SMNVEV in the germline V gene (reference sequence). The CDR3 has 16 amino acids. The CDR3 here is CASSLRGTGVGNTIYF. CDR3 coding DNA: TGTGCCAGCAGTTTACGTGGGACAGGGGTGGGAAACACCATATATTTT.

The rearrangement links TRBV11-3 to TRBJ2-5; 12 nucleotides line up with TRBD1. Germline CDR1 reads SGHNT; CDR2 reads YENEEA. The CDR3 loop spans 15 amino acids. V was clipped by 4 bases and J by 4 bases; unmatched bases: 4. The CDR3 DNA follows: TGTGCCAGCAGCTCGGGACAGGGGGCGGGAGAGACCCAGTACTTC. Encoded protein: CASSSGQGAGETQYF.

V and J are TRBV5-5 and TRBJ1-2; 11 bases line up with TRBD1. There are 16 residues in the CDR3. The J segment lost 0 bases and the V segment lost 4 bases, leaving 5 bases of the junction unmatched. CDR1 is SGHKS, CDR2 YYEKEE, per germline (reference sequence). As DNA, the CDR3 is TGTGCCAGCAGCACAGGGACAGGGGGTTCTAACTATGGCTACACCTTC. Translation gives CASSTGTGGSNYGYTF.

The chain links TRBV11-2 to TRBJ2-3; TRBD2 aligns across 8 bases. The J segment lost 0 bases and the V segment lost 3 bases, leaving 5 bases of the junction unmatched. The CDR3 is 16 residues long. CDR1 and CDR2 (germline): SGHAT, FQNNGV. DNA of the CDR3: TGTGCCAGCAGCTTCAGCGGGAGCGCTAGCACAGATACGCAGTATTTT. This codes for CASSFSGSASTDTQYF.

The chain is built from TRBV20-1 and TRBJ2-5, with 8 positions matching TRBD1. CDR3 length equals 14 residues. The junction had 9 bases not matched to a gene; V was cut back by 6 bases and J by 3 bases. The germline V gene has CDR1 DFQATT and CDR2 SNEGSKA (reference sequence). CDR3 in amino acids: CSASGTGVEETQYF. The CDR3 nucleotides read TGCAGTGCAAGTGGGACAGGAGTAGAAGAGACCCAGTACTTC.

In its sample, this clone was seen a few times. The chain uses TRBV5-4 and TRBJ1-6; a weak D match, TRBD1 (6 bases). V shed 6 bases and J shed 9 bases, with 19 bases lying between them. Germline V gene data show CDR1 as SGHNT and CDR2 as YYREEE (reference sequence). This CDR3 contains 15 residues. CDR3 in DNA: TGTGCCAGCACCTTCGGGGACCGGGACATTTCACCCCTCCACTTT. Amino acids: CASTFGDRDISPLHF.

CDR3 in DNA: TGCGCCAGCAGCCAAGGGAGAAGGGAGGTCACTGAAGCTTTCTTT. Translated: CASSQGRREVTEAFF. The chain joins TRBV4-3 to TRBJ1-1; D is undetermined. This CDR3 spans 15 amino acids. V shed 1 base and J shed 4 bases, with 13 bases lying between them. The germline V gene has CDR1 LGHNA and CDR2 YSLEER.

V and J are TRBV7-8 and TRBJ1-5; no reliable D call. Trimming cost V 1 base and J 0 bases, with 16 bases left between them. Germline V gene sequence: CDR1 SGHVS, CDR2 FQNEAQ. This CDR3 is built from 18 residues. CDR3 bases: TGTGCCAGCAGCTTAGTGACTGTTGGAGGGTATAGCAATCAGCCCCAGCATTTT. Translated, it gives CASSLVTVGGYSNQPQHF.

This clone appeared once. The chain couples TRBV28 to TRBJ1-1, with D perhaps matching TRBD1 (5 bases). Germline V gene lookup returns CDR1 MDHEN and CDR2 SYDVKM. The V end was cut by 4 bases, the J end by 6 bases, with 21 bases between. There are 16 residues in the CDR3. CDR3 residues: CASSSGAQGRVAEAFF. The DNA for the CDR3 is TGTGCCAGCAGTTCCGGCGCGCAGGGTCGGGTCGCTGAAGCTTTCTTT.

The table lists this clone with a count of one. The chain joins TRBV10-3 to TRBJ2-1, with 9 bases aligning to TRBD2. Germline loops: CDR1 ENHRY, CDR2 SYGVKD. The J segment lost 7 bases and the V segment lost 9 bases, leaving 7 bases of the junction unmatched. CDR3 size: 13 residues. CDR3 coding DNA: TGTGCCATGGCGGGAGGGCCAGTTAATGAGCAGTTCTTC. Protein: CAMAGGPVNEQFF.

A few counts support this clone. The chain combines TRBV14 with TRBJ1-4; D unresolved. V lost 4 bases and J lost 7, with 13 bases in between. The germline CDR1 and CDR2 sequences are SGHDN and FVKESK. The CDR3 runs to 14 residues. In nucleotides, the CDR3 is TGTGCCAGCAGCCCCCGCACCTCGGGTGAAAAACTGTTTTTT. Its translation: CASSPRTSGEKLFF.

The V gene is TRBV6-5, the J gene TRBJ2-7; D remains ambiguous. V was shortened by 5 bases and J by 1 base, with 15 bases between the two germline ends. Germline-derived CDR1 and CDR2 are MNHEY and SVGAGI. This CDR3 contains 15 residues. As DNA, the CDR3 is TGTGCCAGCAGTATGAACGCCGCGACATCCTACGAGCAGTACTTC. Translating gives CASSMNAATSYEQYF.

The chain is built from TRBV19 and TRBJ2-5; the D gene is possibly TRBD2 (6 bases). Deletions cut 3 bases from V and 1 base from J, with 12 bases between. The length of the CDR3 is 15 residues. Germline V gene data show CDR1 as LNHDA and CDR2 as SQIVND (reference sequence). CDR3 in amino acids: CASSMTYSGQETQYF. CDR3 nucleotide sequence: TGTGCCAGTAGTATGACCTATAGCGGCCAAGAGACCCAGTACTTC.

This clone turned up a few times. The J gene is TRBJ1-2, the V gene TRBV4-1; D is undetermined. Trimming left V 0 bases short and J 7 bases short, with 15 bases between. Per the germline V gene, CDR1 is MGHRA and CDR2 is YSYEKL. The CDR3 is 15 amino acids. CDR3 in amino acids: CASSQEAGFFSGYTF. In DNA form, the CDR3 reads TGCGCCAGCAGCCAAGAAGCAGGATTCTTCTCTGGCTACACCTTC.

The chain carries TRBV12-3 or TRBV12-4 and TRBJ1-2, with D possibly being TRBD1 (5 bases). V lost 2 bases and J lost 8, with 12 bases in between. The CDR3 sequence is 13 residues long. DNA of the CDR3: TGTGCCAGCAGTTTAAGGGCAGGGTTGGGCTACACCTTC. Protein sequence: CASSLRAGLGYTF.

The chain links TRBV3-1 (or the pseudogene TRBV3-2) to TRBJ2-3; D not certain. Trimming stripped 3 bases from V and 3 bases from J, with 10 bases between. Germline assignment: CDR1 LGHDT and CDR2 YNNKEL (reference sequence). The CDR3 has 14 amino acids. The CDR3 nucleotides read TGTGCCAGCAGCCACTTAGATCGAACAGATACGCAGTATTTT. It codes for CASSHLDRTDTQYF.

This sequence joins TRBV30 and TRBJ2-7; 9 positions agree with TRBD1. The trim removed 3 bases at V and 6 bases at J, leaving 6 bases unmatched. The germline gives CDR1 GTSNPN, CDR2 SVGIG (reference sequence). The CDR3 has 13 amino acids. The DNA for the CDR3 is TGTGCCTGGAGGCTGACAGGGGGTGCCGAGCAGTACTTC. It translates to CAWRLTGGAEQYF.

V usage is TRBV27 and J usage is TRBJ1-1; 7 bases fit TRBD1. The CDR3 is 14 residues long. V shed 2 bases, J shed 3 bases, and the junction held 3 bases outside the gene matches. The germline gives CDR1 MNHEY, CDR2 SMNVEV (reference sequence). CDR3 sequence (DNA): TGTGCCAGCAGTTTAGGCAGGGGGTACACTGAAGCTTTCTTT. Its protein product is CASSLGRGYTEAFF.